This T cell receptor beta chain derives from a study of cytomegalovirus exposure and HLA in healthy donors. Study information: The early release's HLA-typed donors yielded 65 million to 85 million unique TCRs.

The length of the CDR3 is 14 residues. Germline values: CDR1 MNHEY, CDR2 SVGAGI. The J segment lost 8 bases and the V segment lost 6 bases, leaving 4 bases of the junction unmatched. PCR employed 60 Vbeta and 13 Jbeta primers. Measured with immunoSEQ multiplex PCR; TCRdb has only the in-frame clones, and not every one. This table has 150,000 to 200,000 clones, around 80% appearing once. As for the donors, each was a healthy bone marrow donor. In nominal health when sampled, donors likely had unrecorded immune exposures nonetheless. The chain couples TRBV6-5 to TRBJ1-6, with 10 bases matching TRBD1. The receptor comes from a woman between 50 and 59 years old in good health and CMV-seropositive. Sequences were obtained from PBMCs. The chain's CDR3 is CASSLTGGDSPLHF. The CDR3 bases are TGTGCCAGCAGCTTGACAGGGGGCGATTCACCCCTCCACTTT.